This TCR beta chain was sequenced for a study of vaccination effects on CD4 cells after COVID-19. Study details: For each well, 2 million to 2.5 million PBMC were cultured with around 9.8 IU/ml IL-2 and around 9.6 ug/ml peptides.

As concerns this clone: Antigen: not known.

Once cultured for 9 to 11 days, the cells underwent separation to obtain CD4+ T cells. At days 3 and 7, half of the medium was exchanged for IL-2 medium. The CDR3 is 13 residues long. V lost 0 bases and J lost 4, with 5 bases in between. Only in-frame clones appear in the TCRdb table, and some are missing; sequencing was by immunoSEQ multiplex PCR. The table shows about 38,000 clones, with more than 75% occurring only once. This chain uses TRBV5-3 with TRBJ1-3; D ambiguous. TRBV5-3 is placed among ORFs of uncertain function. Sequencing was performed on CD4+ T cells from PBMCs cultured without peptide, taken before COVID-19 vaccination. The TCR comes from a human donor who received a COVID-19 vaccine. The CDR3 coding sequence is TGTGCCAGAAGCTTGGATCAAGGAAACACCATATATTTT. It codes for CARSLDQGNTIYF.